The 5 T cell receptor beta chains in this list originate from one sample, sequenced in a study of control samples from healthy donors and cancer patients. This table comes from immunoSEQ multiplex PCR, and its TCRdb copy is limited to in-frame clones, with some not included. Among roughly 130,000 clones, about nine tenths were seen once, and the ten largest hold around 2.5%. Sequenced: blood. Source of these receptors: a man between 18 and 29 years old in good health.

The rearrangement joins TRBV6-5 to TRBJ2-3; D is unclear. The CDR3 length is 13 residues. Germline-derived CDR1 and CDR2 are MNHEY and SVGAGI. Trimming stripped 7 bases from V and 0 bases from J, with 8 bases between. The CDR3: CASTSTSTDTQYF. The CDR3 nucleotides read TGTGCCAGCACCAGCACTAGCACAGATACGCAGTATTTT.

This clone appeared a few times. The rearrangement joins TRBV9 to TRBJ2-3; D unresolved. Germline V lookup: CDR1 SGDLS, CDR2 YYNGEE. The CDR3 totals 15 residues. Trimming took off 0 bases at V and 3 bases at J, with 11 bases between the two ends. The CDR3 bases are TGTGCCAGCAGCGTAGGCTCCACGGATACAGATACGCAGTATTTT. It translates to CASSVGSTDTDTQYF.

The chain is built from TRBV30 and TRBJ1-4, with D tentatively TRBD1 (6 bases). CDR3 length equals 16 residues. V gave up 3 bases and J gave up 4 bases, with 18 bases separating them. The V gene's germline CDR1 is GTSNPN and CDR2 SVGIG (reference sequence). CDR3 in DNA: TGTGCCTGGAGCGCGGGACGGGGGCAAGTTAATGAAAAACTGTTTTTT. Its translation is CAWSAGRGQVNEKLFF.

The V and J genes are TRBV11-3 and TRBJ2-5; either TRBD1 or TRBD2 may fit D (5 bases each). V was cut by 2 bases and J by 1 base, with 8 bases left in between. Germline V CDR1 and CDR2: SGHNT, YENEEA. The CDR3 totals 14 residues. CDR3 in DNA: TGTGCCAGCAGCTTATTTGGGGGCCAAGAGACCCAGTACTTC. Translation gives CASSLFGGQETQYF.

V is TRBV7-2 and J is TRBJ2-1; D remains unclear. This CDR3 region has 13 residues. Germline values: CDR1 SGHTA, CDR2 FQGNSA. V shed 7 bases and J shed 4 bases, with 11 bases lying between them. CDR3 region: CASNPATYNEQFF. CDR3 DNA sequence: TGTGCCAGCAACCCCGCCACTTACAATGAGCAGTTCTTC. Using reference TRBV7-2 and TRBJ2-1 for the parts outside the CDR3, the full variable domain is GAGVSQSPSNKVTEKGKDVELRCDPISGHTALYWYRQSLGQGLEFLIYFQGNSAPDKSGLPSDRFSAERTGGSVSTLTIQRTQQEDSAVYLCASNPATYNEQFFGPGTRLTVL.